Sequencing of this T cell receptor beta chain was carried out in a study of neurological immune-mediated disorders (dated by TCRdb to the late 2010s). A note on the overall study: The study compared peripheral blood TCR-beta repertoires of HTLV-I-associated myelopathy (HAM/TSP) patients, multiple sclerosis patients and healthy controls using UMI-based sequencing. The approximately 99 TCR-beta libraries included longitudinal samples, technical triplicates and paired sorted CD4+ and CD8+ T-cell subsets alongside PBMC samples. Longitudinal HAM/TSP and healthy donors had 3 time-points each (3-40 month intervals). The cohort comprised 68 subjects: approximately 15 HAM/TSP patients, roughly 34 multiple sclerosis patients and 20 healthy controls. General conclusions and limits of the study: The highest TCR clonal expansion was observed in HAM/TSP patients, whereas the lowest was observed in MS patients, even when compared with healthy controls. Expanded clones from different subjects shared no identical CDR3 amino acid sequences, which suggests that TCR-beta repertoires were private in all groups.

The cysteine opens and the phenylalanine closes a CDR3 of 13 amino acids. Left in the record is the CDR3 DNA by itself, 39 bases read in frame from the first base. Via the germline V gene, CDR1 is SGDLS and CDR2 YYNGEE. V was cut back by 1 base and J by 1 base, leaving a gap of 4 bases between them. Sample time point, as interpreted from the label and publication: longitudinal time-point 1 (baseline). For the unsorted PBMC libraries, 2 million PBMCs were stored in RNAlater at -80 degrees C until RNA extraction and were used to generate the libraries. Peripheral blood was subjected to Ficoll-Hypaque density gradient centrifugation to isolate PBMCs, which were then cryopreserved in liquid nitrogen. cDNA synthesis used template-switch 5'RACE with a primer carrying a 10-nucleotide random unique molecular identifier tagging each TCR transcript. Over 160 million TCR-beta sequences, covering 15-18 subjects, were produced in each sequencing run. The RNeasy kit was used for extraction of total RNA. The KAPA Real-time Library Amplification kit was used to amplify TCR-beta VDJ regions with primers targeting the TCR constant region and the 5'RACE anchor. Sample indexes and Illumina adaptors were added in a first PCR, and a second PCR then increased library yield. After Ampure bead purification, the TCR product of roughly 650 bp was size-selected on a 2% E-gel SizeSelection system. Before pooling, libraries had their quality checked on a Bioanalyzer, their concentration measured with Qubit, and their quantity determined with the Kapa Library Quantification kit. An Illumina HiSeq 2500 sequenced the libraries paired-end 2 x 150 bp. To increase sequence diversity, roughly 24-32% phiX was spiked into each library pool. Under the source paper's analysis protocol: Quality-filtered reads were processed with the UMI-based MiGEC pipeline, which removed over 75% of raw TCR sequences during error correction. IMGT germline references were used for alignment of VDJ genes, and clonotypes were defined by a unique CDR3 amino acid sequence together with V-J genes. Clonal expansion, Shannon diversity and CDR3 relatedness were evaluated with VDJtools (CalcPairwiseDistances, ClusterSamples), while phylogenetic trees were built in CLCbio workbench. Expanded clones were defined as having at least 8 unique UMIs, based on coefficient-of-variation modelling across technical triplicates. TCRdb reran the public reads through fastp at Q25 and MiXCR, keeping productive beta chains. When rows share a CDR3 protein, they turn into one entry using the most common DNA and genes. V and J calls and clone size were set by TCRdb, not the authors. In all, the sample holds some 68,000 distinct CDR3 sequences, and approximately 13% of those were seen once. The top ten constitute about 4.5% of the sample.

This clonotype was counted many times. The antigen it binds to is not known. Nothing much larger sits one base from this clone, and base qualities are not available. Material: PBMCs. The clonotype originates from a female donor with HTLV-1-associated myelopathy (HAM/TSP). This chain joins TRBV9 to TRBJ2-3; no D segment can be confidently identified. The DNA is as follows: TGTGCCAGCAGCGTACTGGGCACAGATACGCAGTATTTT. It translates as CASSVLGTDTQYF.